The 6 T cell receptor beta chains reported below all come from one sample, sequenced in a study of T cell repertoires in cytomegalovirus infection. TCRdb reprocessed the reads with MiXCR, giving one entry per CDR3 protein. This table holds 250,000 or so distinct CDR3 sequences, more than 15% found once. The sequencing sample was made of CD8+ T cells from PBMCs. These receptors all come from a human donor in good health (CMV status not recorded). Some clones in this sample may be carry-over from other donors' samples.

This clonotype was picked up many times. The chain employs TRBV7-9 and TRBJ1-2; the match to TRBD1 covers 7 bases. Germline loops: CDR1 SEHNR, CDR2 FQNEAQ (reference sequence). V lost 4 bases and J lost 8; bases outside the gene matches: 7. This CDR3 contains 13 residues. DNA for the CDR3: TGTGCCAGCAGCTCGACAGGGAACGGCGGCTACACCTTC. Its protein product is CASSSTGNGGYTF.

This clonotype came up a few times. The chain combines TRBV13 with TRBJ2-3; D may correspond to TRBD1 or TRBD2 (5 bases each). This CDR3 region has 16 residues. Germline CDR1 is PRHDT and CDR2 is FYEKMQ (reference sequence). The V end lost 8 bases, the J end lost 0 bases, and 18 bases lay between the germline ends. CDR3 in DNA: TGTGCCAGCCAGGGAGCAGTTCAACTAAGCACAGATACGCAGTATTTT. Protein product: CASQGAVQLSTDTQYF.

This clonotype was seen at least ten times. The chain couples TRBV28 to TRBJ2-7; perhaps TRBD2 as D (6 bases). Trimming removed 3 bases at V and 2 bases at J, with 8 bases between. From germline, CDR1 is MDHEN and CDR2 SYDVKM. The CDR3 spans 13 residues. The CDR3 here is CASSLEGAYEQYF. CDR3 DNA sequence: TGTGCCAGCAGTTTGGAGGGAGCCTACGAGCAGTACTTC.

A few counts support this clonotype. The CDR3 nucleotides read TGTGCCAGCAGCTCGAAGCAGGGGGGTAATGAGCAGTTCTTC. This sequence encodes CASSSKQGGNEQFF. The V gene is TRBV7-9, the J gene TRBJ2-1; tentatively, D is TRBD1 (7 bases). Trimming stripped 4 bases from V and 7 bases from J, with 14 bases between. Germline V gives CDR1 SEHNR, CDR2 FQNEAQ (reference sequence). The CDR3 covers 14 residues.

The sample holds many counts of this clonotype. This chain links TRBV5-4 with TRBJ2-5; perhaps TRBD2 as D (6 bases). The CDR3 runs 15 residues. CDR1 and CDR2 from the germline V gene are SGHNT and YYREEE (reference sequence). Trimming took 3 bases from V and 0 from J, leaving 12 bases between them. Here the CDR3 reads CASSSLSGYQETQYF. The DNA for the CDR3 is TGTGCCAGCAGCTCCCTTAGCGGTTACCAAGAGACCCAGTACTTC. Full variable domain (missing parts from reference TRBV5-4 and TRBJ2-5): ETGVTQSPTHLIKTRGQQVTLRCSSQSGHNTVSWYQQALGQGPQFIFQYYREEENGRGNFPPRFSGLQFPNYSSELNVNALELDDSALYLCASSSLSGYQETQYFGPGTRLLVL.

This clonotype was detected a few times. One end of the junction does not line up with germline, which may come from a read error. The V and J genes are TRBV7-4 and TRBJ2-1, with D possibly TRBD2 on 5 matching bases. The germline V gene encodes CDR1 SGHVT and CDR2 SQSDAQ. The CDR3 has 16 residues. The CDR3 DNA sequence: TGTGCCAGCAGCCTAGCCCTAGGCCCAGAGAACAATGAGCAGTTCTTC. This gives the protein CASSLALGPENNEQFF.